Listed here are 20 T cell receptor beta chains from one sample, sequenced in a study of vaccination and CD4 T cells after COVID-19. No antigens are known for them. The study sequenced cultured CD4+ T cell DNA using the Oncomine TCR Beta short-read assay. TCRdb recomputed calls from the PCR reads with MiXCR, one row per CDR3 protein. The repertoire consists of 17,000 or so distinct CDR3 sequences, with approximately 41% occurring once and the leading ten covering under 9%. Regarding treatment: roughly ten-day PBMC culture with coronavirus spike peptide pools or control peptides (ViraFEST assay). Sequenced: CD4+ T cells from blood, cultured in vitro. Receptors were obtained from a human donor who had recovered from COVID-19.

The rearrangement joins TRBV3-1 to TRBJ2-7; possible D gene TRBD1, 5 bases. V shed 7 bases and J shed 5 bases, with 18 bases lying between them. The CDR3 is 14 residues long. From germline, CDR1 is LGHDT and CDR2 YNNKEL (reference sequence). CDR3 region: CASTRAATPHEQYF. The CDR3 nucleotides are TGTGCCAGCACCAGGGCGGCGACCCCCCACGAGCAGTACTTC.

This clonotype has more than one count but fewer than ten. Written as DNA, the CDR3 is TGCGCCAGCAGCTTGGTTCAGGATTATGGCTACACCTTC. Protein sequence: CASSLVQDYGYTF. The chain links TRBV5-1 to TRBJ1-2; no firm D call. Trimming left V 0 bases short and J 5 bases short, with 8 bases between. Germline loops: CDR1 SGHRS, CDR2 YFSETQ. CDR3 length equals 13 residues.

The sample holds a few counts of this clonotype. The V and J genes are TRBV24-1 and TRBJ2-5; D not resolved. The CDR3 runs to 12 residues. The V end was cut by 2 bases, the J end by 7 bases, with 7 bases between. From germline, CDR1 is KGHDR and CDR2 SFDVKD. In DNA, the CDR3 is TGTGCCACCAGTGATTCTAGTGTGACCCAGTACTTC. It specifies CATSDSSVTQYF.

This clonotype was seen a single time. The chain employs TRBV7-2 and TRBJ2-2; D may be TRBD2 (6 bases). The germline CDR1 and CDR2 sequences are SGHTA and FQGNSA. The CDR3 sequence is 16 residues long. V gave up 1 base and J gave up 1 base, with 10 bases separating them. This CDR3 is CASSLVGGWNTGELFF. CDR3 bases: TGTGCCAGCAGCTTAGTGGGGGGTTGGAACACCGGGGAGCTGTTTTTT.

This clonotype rates as medium-sized (0.01 to 0.1%). The chain combines TRBV7-9 with TRBJ1-5; weak D call: TRBD1 (6 bases). This CDR3 has 15 residues. V gave up 2 bases and J gave up 2 bases, with 10 bases separating them. Germline V CDR1 and CDR2: SEHNR, FQNEAQ (reference sequence). The CDR3 sequence: CASSLRAGGNQPQHF. The CDR3 DNA follows: TGTGCCAGCAGCTTAAGGGCAGGGGGCAATCAGCCCCAGCATTTT.

This clonotype was observed a handful of times. The CDR3 coding sequence is TGTGCCATCAGAGGGAGCGGGACTACCGGGGAGCTGTTTTTT. Translation gives CAIRGSGTTGELFF. The rearrangement uses TRBV10-3 and TRBJ2-2; TRBD2 agrees at 7 bases. Germline V lookup: CDR1 ENHRY, CDR2 SYGVKD. J was trimmed by 5 bases and V by 6 bases; bases with no gene match: 6. The CDR3 runs 14 residues.

This clonotype was detected only a few times. The rearrangement joins TRBV7-9 to TRBJ1-5; TRBD1 aligns across 8 bases. The ends lost 3 bases at V and 2 bases at J; junction bases unmatched: 0. The CDR3 is 14 residues long. Germline V lookup: CDR1 SEHNR, CDR2 FQNEAQ (reference sequence). In DNA, the CDR3 is TGTGCCAGCAGCTTGACAGGGGGCAATCAGCCCCAGCATTTT. This encodes CASSLTGGNQPQHF.

This clonotype came up a few times. CDR3 bases: TGTGCCACCAGTGACCGGGAGAGCTACAATGAGCAGTTCTTC. It yields the protein CATSDRESYNEQFF. The V call is TRBV24-1, the J call TRBJ2-1; tentative D call: TRBD2 (6 bases). The CDR3 consists of 14 residues. Looked up from germline, CDR1 is KGHDR and CDR2 is SFDVKD. V dropped 4 bases and J dropped 3 bases, with 9 bases sitting between them.

V gene TRBV20-1 combines with J gene TRBJ2-3; 12 bases match TRBD2. V was pared by 6 bases and J by 3 bases, with 7 bases of the junction left unmatched. There are 15 residues in the CDR3. Germline V gives CDR1 DFQATT, CDR2 SNEGSKA (reference sequence). CDR3 nucleotides: TGCAGTGCGGATAGGACTAGCGGGAATACAGATACGCAGTATTTT. Translated, it gives CSADRTSGNTDTQYF.

This chain links TRBV7-3 with TRBJ1-2; D gene ambiguous. The ends were cut back, 1 base at V and 6 bases at J, with 12 bases in the middle. The germline CDR1 and CDR2 sequences are SGHTA and FQGTGA. The CDR3 has 14 residues. The CDR3 nucleotides read TGTGCCAGCAGCTTAAAAGGAAAGTCGGATGGCTACACCTTC. Amino acids: CASSLKGKSDGYTF.

The rearrangement joins TRBV20-1 to TRBJ1-5; TRBD1 matches 10 bases. From germline, CDR1 is DFQATT and CDR2 SNEGSKA (reference sequence). The CDR3 spans 19 residues. The V gene end was trimmed by 0 bases and the J gene end by 1 base; junction bases not matched to a gene: 12. The CDR3, as DNA: TGCAGTGCTAGAGATATTAGTGACAGGGGGCTTGAAAGCAATCAGCCCCAGCATTTT. Translating it yields CSARDISDRGLESNQPQHF.

The chain recombines TRBV2 with TRBJ1-5; D remains ambiguous. The CDR3 has 12 amino acids. Deletions cut 1 base from V and 7 bases from J, with 5 bases between. In germline, CDR1 is SNHLY, CDR2 FYNNEI. Written as DNA, the CDR3 is TGTGCCAGCAGTGAAGATGGCCAGCCCCAGCATTTT. The encoded protein is CASSEDGQPQHF.

The sample holds a few counts of this clonotype. The CDR3 spells CATSRGSQGAGEQFF. In DNA form, the CDR3 reads TGTGCCACCAGCAGAGGTTCCCAGGGGGCTGGTGAGCAGTTCTTC. The V and J genes are TRBV15 and TRBJ2-1; 8 positions match TRBD1. This CDR3 is built from 15 residues. V trimming: 1 base; J trimming: 9 bases; junction bases outside the gene matches: 8. The germline CDR1 and CDR2 sequences are LNHNV and YYDKDF (reference sequence).

About this clonotype: With only one base between it and a far larger clone, this is likely a read error. In nucleotides, the CDR3 is TGTGCCAGCAGCTTATCAGATACGCAGTATTTT. Residues: CASSLSDTQYF. This chain connects TRBV11-2 to TRBJ2-3; D remains ambiguous. In germline, CDR1 is SGHAT, CDR2 FQNNGV. The CDR3 is 11 residues long. V gave up 2 bases and J gave up 4 bases, with 1 base separating them.

In regard to this clonotype: This is likely a read error, given that the CDR3 carries no conserved phenylalanine or tryptophan at its end. The J gene is TRBJ2-2, the V gene TRBV25-1; 9 nucleotides line up with TRBD1. Germline V gene lookup returns CDR1 MGHDK and CDR2 SYGVNS. CDR3 length: 16 amino acids. The J segment lost 7 bases and the V segment lost 5 bases, leaving 11 bases of the junction unmatched. CDR3 protein: CASSQLDRGAGGELFS. The DNA of the CDR3 is TGTGCCAGCAGTCAGCTGGACAGGGGAGCGGGCGGGGAGCTGTTTTCT.

In its sample, this clonotype was seen a few times. This chain connects TRBV7-2 to TRBJ2-2; D uncertain. The CDR3 extends over 14 amino acids. CDR1 is SGHTA, CDR2 FQGNSA, per germline. Trimming removed 2 bases at V and 5 bases at J, with 9 bases between. CDR3 sequence (DNA): TGTGCCAGCAGCTTACGTCTGGGAACCGGGGAGCTGTTTTTT. It encodes CASSLRLGTGELFF.

V gene TRBV2 combines with J gene TRBJ2-3; the match to TRBD2 covers 9 bases. CDR1 is SNHLY and CDR2 is FYNNEI in the germline V gene. This CDR3 has 16 residues. Trimming at V came to 5 bases and at J to 5 bases, leaving 11 bases not matched to a gene. CDR3: CASSLLAGTGGDTQYF. Here the CDR3 DNA reads TGTGCCAGCAGTCTCCTAGCGGGAACGGGTGGAGATACGCAGTATTTT.

This clonotype appeared a few times. The V and J genes are TRBV20-1 and TRBJ2-7; 8 bases are shared with TRBD1. The junction had 5 bases not matched to a gene; V was cut back by 1 base and J by 3 bases. Germline V CDR1 and CDR2: DFQATT, SNEGSKA (reference sequence). The length of the CDR3 is 14 residues. CDR3 region: CSARGTTGDYEQYF. CDR3 DNA sequence: TGCAGTGCTAGAGGTACGACAGGGGACTACGAGCAGTACTTC.

The chain joins TRBV12-3 or TRBV12-4 to TRBJ2-3, with a weak D call TRBD2 (6 bases). V was clipped by 6 bases and J by 3 bases, with 13 bases between them. CDR3 length equals 14 residues. The CDR3 sequence: CASSKGLPTDTQYF. DNA of the CDR3: TGTGCCAGCAGCAAGGGACTTCCAACAGATACGCAGTATTTT.

The sample holds a few counts of this clonotype. CDR3 nucleotide sequence: TGTGCCACCCGCCGGACTAGCGGGAGAGAGACCCAGTACTTC. Translating gives CATRRTSGRETQYF. This chain joins TRBV10-3 and TRBJ2-5, with 13 bases matching TRBD2. The germline V gene encodes CDR1 ENHRY and CDR2 SYGVKD. The CDR3 runs to 14 residues. The ends lost 10 bases at V and 4 bases at J; junction bases unmatched: 6.